Below are 13 T cell receptor beta chains sequenced from a single sample in a study of T cells after somatic rescue of genetic block. TCRdb's table, derived via immunoSEQ multiplex PCR, lists solely in-frame clones and lacks some. The sample yields roughly 65,000 clones, 85% to 95% seen once. Material: peripheral blood mononuclear cells (PBMCs). The origin of the receptors is a man aged 40-50 years.

The CDR3 region is CASRSTDGRDQPQHF. The CDR3 nucleotides read TGTGCCAGTAGAAGCACGGACGGGAGAGATCAGCCCCAGCATTTT. This chain connects TRBV19 to TRBJ1-5; D gene uncertain. This CDR3 has 15 amino acids. Looked up from germline, CDR1 is LNHDA and CDR2 is SQIVND (reference sequence). V shed 6 bases and J shed 5 bases, with 17 bases lying between them.

CDR3 protein: CASSYSKSGTKETQYF. The CDR3 DNA reads as TGTGCCAGCAGTTACTCGAAGAGTGGGACAAAAGAGACCCAGTACTTC. The rearrangement joins TRBV6-5 to TRBJ2-5; D is possibly TRBD1 (6 bases). Germline CDR1 is MNHEY and CDR2 is SVGAGI. V was clipped by 0 bases and J by 3 bases, with 14 bases between them. This CDR3 has 16 amino acids.

The V gene is TRBV4-1, the J gene TRBJ2-2, with 9 nucleotides matching TRBD2. The germline V gene encodes CDR1 MGHRA and CDR2 YSYEKL. This CDR3 is built from 17 residues. V shed 2 bases, J shed 4 bases, and the junction held 8 bases outside the gene matches. This CDR3 is CASSQPLAGKSTGELFF. CDR3 nucleotide sequence: TGCGCCAGCAGCCAACCTCTAGCGGGGAAGTCCACCGGGGAGCTGTTTTTT.

This chain links TRBV11-2 with TRBJ2-3; D gene uncertain. Trimming removed 5 bases at V and 6 bases at J, with 21 bases between. Per germline, CDR1 SGHAT and CDR2 FQNNGV. The CDR3 length is 16 residues. The CDR3: CASSPRLQPGADTQYF. DNA for the CDR3: TGTGCCAGCAGCCCCCGACTTCAGCCCGGCGCGGATACGCAGTATTTT.

J is TRBJ2-7 and V is TRBV5-4; TRBD1 or TRBD2 may be the D gene (7 bases each). The length of the CDR3 is 15 residues. CDR1 and CDR2 (germline): SGHNT, YYREEE (reference sequence). The V and J ends lost 3 bases and 0 bases respectively, with 13 bases between them. CDR3 nucleotides: TGTGCCAGCAGCTCCGGGGGGACAGTCTCCTACGAGCAGTACTTC. As protein: CASSSGGTVSYEQYF. Full variable domain (remainder filled in from reference TRBV5-4 and TRBJ2-7): ETGVTQSPTHLIKTRGQQVTLRCSSQSGHNTVSWYQQALGQGPQFIFQYYREEENGRGNFPPRFSGLQFPNYSSELNVNALELDDSALYLCASSSGGTVSYEQYFGPGTRLTVT.

This clone occurred once. The rearrangement uses TRBV2 and TRBJ2-1; TRBD2 agrees at 7 bases. Germline V CDR1 and CDR2: SNHLY, FYNNEI. After removal of 1 base from V and 7 bases from J, the junction contained 7 bases not matched to a gene. The CDR3 runs 15 residues. The CDR3 loop reads CASSEGVGRGNEQFF. DNA for the CDR3: TGTGCCAGCAGTGAAGGAGTCGGGCGGGGGAATGAGCAGTTCTTC. Supplemented by reference TRBV2 and TRBJ2-1, the full variable domain reads EPEVTQTPSHQVTQMGQEVILRCVPISNHLYFYWYRQILGQKVEFLVSFYNNEISEKSEIFDDQFSVERPDGSNFTLKIRSTKLEDSAMYFCASSEGVGRGNEQFFGPGTRLTVL.

This clone was detected once. This chain joins TRBV27 and TRBJ1-1, with 7 bases lining up with TRBD1. Germline V gene lookup returns CDR1 MNHEY and CDR2 SMNVEV (reference sequence). Trimming removed 0 bases from V and 0 bases from J; junction bases left unmatched: 1. There are 15 residues in the CDR3. The CDR3 loop is CASSLSQGMNTEAFF. The CDR3 bases are TGTGCCAGCAGTTTATCACAGGGGATGAACACTGAAGCTTTCTTT.

The V gene is TRBV27, the J gene TRBJ2-7, with 7 bases fitting TRBD1. The length of the CDR3 is 14 residues. Germline V gene data show CDR1 as MNHEY and CDR2 as SMNVEV (reference sequence). With V trimmed by 1 base and J by 2 bases, 2 bases remained unmatched. CDR3 sequence reads: CASSLFRGPYEQYF. The DNA of the CDR3 is TGTGCCAGCAGTTTATTTAGGGGGCCCTACGAGCAGTACTTC.

The chain employs TRBV5-4 and TRBJ2-7, with 9 positions matching TRBD2. This CDR3 comprises 16 residues. Per the germline V gene, CDR1 is SGHNT and CDR2 is YYREEE (reference sequence). V gave up 4 bases and J gave up 0 bases; unmatched junction bases: 8. The DNA for the CDR3 is TGTGCCAGCAGCCTCCCGACTAGCGGTAGCTCCTACGAGCAGTACTTC. Its translation: CASSLPTSGSSYEQYF.

Of note for this clone: Other DNA sequences from this sample encode an identical CDR3 as well. The chain has TRBV7-2 and TRBJ1-4, with unresolved D. There are 13 residues in the CDR3. Germline assignment: CDR1 SGHTA and CDR2 FQGNSA. Trimming left V 3 bases short and J 7 bases short, with 9 bases between. The CDR3 region has the DNA TGTGCCAGCAGCTTGGGATACGCTGAAAAACTGTTTTTT. It yields the protein CASSLGYAEKLFF.

The CDR3 region is CASSFLAGTEAFF. In DNA form, the CDR3 reads TGTGCCAGCAGCTTCCTTGCGGGCACTGAAGCTTTCTTT. The rearrangement links TRBV5-5 to TRBJ1-1, with D hard to call. Trimming removed 2 bases at V and 4 bases at J, with 9 bases between. The germline V gene encodes CDR1 SGHKS and CDR2 YYEKEE (reference sequence). The CDR3 contains 13 residues.

The chain is built from TRBV29-1 and TRBJ2-3; TRBD1 might be the D (5 bases). V was clipped by 8 bases and J by 5 bases, with 20 bases between them. CDR1 and CDR2 from the germline V gene are SQVTM and ANQGSEA. The CDR3 is 14 amino acids. DNA for the CDR3: TGCAGCTCCGTTTCAAGCAGGGATGGAGATACGCAGTATTTT. It specifies CSSVSSRDGDTQYF.

DNA for the CDR3: TGTGCCAGCTCACCAGGGACAGGGATTCCCGGGGAGCTGTTTTTT. It codes for CASSPGTGIPGELFF. The rearrangement uses TRBV18 and TRBJ2-2; TRBD1 matches at 9 bases. Germline CDR1 KGHSH, CDR2 LQKENI. The V gene end was trimmed by 2 bases and the J gene end by 6 bases; junction bases not matched to a gene: 4. This CDR3 spans 15 amino acids.